The 15 T cell receptor beta chains below come from one sample, sequenced in a study of blood T cell repertoires in COVID-19. Clones were read by immunoSEQ multiplex PCR, and TCRdb kept only the in-frame ones, dropping some. Of more than 130,000 clones in the sample, less than 85% were seen once. Sequencing input: peripheral blood. These receptors were taken from a woman at least 80 years old in a cohort sampled during active or convalescent COVID-19.

In its sample, this clone was seen once. The chain couples TRBV6-6 to TRBJ2-7, with 7 bases aligning to TRBD1. The junction had 5 bases not matched to a gene; V was cut back by 5 bases and J by 1 base. Germline CDR1 and CDR2: MNHNY and SVGAGI (reference sequence). This CDR3 contains 14 residues. CDR3 loop: CASSTLTGSYEQYF. The CDR3 DNA reads TGTGCCAGCAGTACATTGACAGGGTCCTACGAGCAGTACTTC.

The V gene is TRBV5-1, the J gene TRBJ1-2, with D possibly being TRBD1 (5 bases). Trimming stripped 5 bases from V and 0 bases from J, with 14 bases between. Germline loops: CDR1 SGHRS, CDR2 YFSETQ. The CDR3 contains 15 residues. The CDR3 sequence: CASSFDGGSNYGYTF. For the CDR3, the DNA is TGCGCCAGCAGTTTTGACGGGGGATCTAACTATGGCTACACCTTC. The full variable domain, rest sourced from reference TRBV5-1 and TRBJ1-2, is KAGVTQTPRYLIKTRGQQVTLSCSPISGHRSVSWYQQTPGQGLQFLFEYFSETQRNKGNFPGRFSGRQFSNSRSEMNVSTLELGDSALYLCASSFDGGSNYGYTFGSGTRLTVV.

The rearrangement joins TRBV6-6 to TRBJ1-1; TRBD1 is a possible D gene (5 bases). The germline V gene encodes CDR1 MNHNY and CDR2 SVGAGI (reference sequence). V was cut by 6 bases and J by 5 bases, with 13 bases left in between. CDR3 length: 13 residues. CDR3 protein: CASSPPGGTEAFF. CDR3 in DNA: TGTGCCAGCAGCCCCCCGGGGGGAACTGAAGCTTTCTTT.

The chain combines TRBV11-3 with TRBJ2-7; possible D gene TRBD2, 6 bases. Germline CDR1 and CDR2: SGHNT and YENEEA. The CDR3 spans 14 residues. V gave up 1 base and J gave up 4 bases, with 11 bases separating them. CDR3 coding DNA: TGTGCCAGCAGCTTAGGAGGCGGGGTTTACGAGCAGTACTTC. Amino acid sequence: CASSLGGGVYEQYF.

This rearrangement joins TRBV6-2 or TRBV6-3 to TRBJ1-2; 9 bases align to TRBD1. Trimming at V came to 5 bases and at J to 5 bases, leaving 6 bases not matched to a gene. Germline CDR1 MNHEY, CDR2 SVGEGT. The CDR3 runs 14 residues. The CDR3 region is CASSRTGVQYGYTF. The CDR3 DNA follows: TGTGCCAGCAGTAGGACAGGGGTGCAATATGGCTACACCTTC.

The chain recombines TRBV7-2 with TRBJ2-5, with 8 bases that match TRBD2. CDR1 is SGHTA, CDR2 FQGNSA, per germline. The CDR3 loop spans 16 amino acids. V was clipped by 4 bases and J by 1 base; unmatched bases: 8. CDR3 DNA sequence: TGTGCCAGCAGCTACCGAGCGGGGGCTTTCCAAGAGACCCAGTACTTC. This translates into CASSYRAGAFQETQYF.

In this sample, this clone turned up once. V and J are TRBV2 and TRBJ2-1, with D unresolved. Deletions cut 5 bases from V and 5 bases from J, with 13 bases between. The CDR3 is 14 amino acids. CDR1 and CDR2 (germline): SNHLY, FYNNEI. CDR3 sequence (DNA): TGTGCCAGCAGTCGTCGAAGCACGCACAATGAGCAGTTCTTC. Translating it yields CASSRRSTHNEQFF. Full variable domain (remainder filled in from reference TRBV2 and TRBJ2-1): EPEVTQTPSHQVTQMGQEVILRCVPISNHLYFYWYRQILGQKVEFLVSFYNNEISEKSEIFDDQFSVERPDGSNFTLKIRSTKLEDSAMYFCASSRRSTHNEQFFGPGTRLTVL.

This rearrangement joins TRBV5-3 to TRBJ2-3, with 11 bases fitting TRBD2. TRBV5-3 is an open reading frame whose function is uncertain. Trimming removed 3 bases from V and 0 bases from J; junction bases left unmatched: 15. The CDR3 spans 20 residues. CDR3 sequence: CARSSPGPGLAVPSTDTQYF. CDR3 sequence (DNA): TGTGCCAGAAGCTCGCCGGGACCGGGACTAGCGGTACCTAGCACAGATACGCAGTATTTT.

The V gene is TRBV4-1, the J gene TRBJ1-5; 8 nucleotides align to TRBD1. The junction had 5 bases not matched to a gene; V was cut back by 0 bases and J by 4 bases. From germline, CDR1 is MGHRA and CDR2 YSYEKL. This CDR3 spans 16 amino acids. CDR3 amino acids: CASSQDPRGRNQPQHF. DNA for the CDR3: TGCGCCAGCAGCCAAGACCCCAGGGGGCGGAATCAGCCCCAGCATTTT.

The chain combines TRBV10-3 with TRBJ1-1; 7 positions match TRBD1. The CDR3 extends over 14 amino acids. Germline CDR1 reads ENHRY; CDR2 reads SYGVKD. With 6 bases clipped from V and 0 bases from J, the junction kept 4 bases outside the gene matches. CDR3 loop: CAIRLGQMNTEAFF. CDR3 in DNA: TGTGCCATCAGATTGGGACAGATGAACACTGAAGCTTTCTTT.

The CDR3 loop is CSAHRGAANTEAFF. Written as DNA, the CDR3 is TGCAGCGCACATCGGGGGGCGGCGAACACTGAAGCTTTCTTT. The rearrangement links TRBV29-1 to TRBJ1-1; possibly TRBD1 for D (6 bases). The V gene's germline CDR1 is SQVTM and CDR2 ANQGSEA. Trimming removed 7 bases at V and 1 base at J, with 16 bases between. This CDR3 region has 14 residues.

The chain combines TRBV6-6 with TRBJ1-4; D is uncertain. This CDR3 contains 14 residues. The germline V and J ends were trimmed by 6 bases and 0 bases, with 8 bases remaining between them. From germline, CDR1 is MNHNY and CDR2 SVGAGI (reference sequence). CDR3: CASSDIATNEKLFF. CDR3 sequence (DNA): TGTGCCAGCAGCGACATAGCAACTAATGAAAAACTGTTTTTT.

This chain links TRBV19 with TRBJ1-1; TRBD1 aligns across 7 bases. The CDR3 loop spans 12 amino acids. Per the germline V gene, CDR1 is LNHDA and CDR2 is SQIVND (reference sequence). The J segment lost 7 bases and the V segment lost 7 bases, leaving 6 bases of the junction unmatched. CDR3 sequence (DNA): TGTGCCAGTAAGAGAGGGGGCGATGAAGCTTTCTTT. Translation: CASKRGGDEAFF.

V is TRBV7-2 and J is TRBJ1-5, with a weak D call TRBD1 (5 bases). The CDR3 runs to 16 residues. CDR1 and CDR2 (germline): SGHTA, FQGNSA. V lost 5 bases to trimming and J lost 4 bases, with 18 bases between them. The CDR3 sequence: CASSPMRGRGNQPQHF. The CDR3 coding sequence is TGTGCCAGCAGCCCGATGCGGGGAAGGGGAAATCAGCCCCAGCATTTT.

The chain uses TRBV30 and TRBJ2-2; D possibly corresponds to TRBD2 (7 bases). The CDR3 loop spans 17 amino acids. V lost 0 bases, J lost 8 bases, and 22 bases lay in between. The germline CDR1 and CDR2 sequences are GTSNPN and SVGIG (reference sequence). CDR3 in DNA: TGTGCCTGGAGTGTCCTAGAATTGGGGGGGCATATAGGGGAGCTGTTTTTT. This codes for CAWSVLELGGHIGELFF.